A single sample gave rise to the 9 T cell receptor beta chains below, sequenced in a study of blood T cell repertoires in COVID-19 (dated by TCRdb to the early 2020s). Receptors were amplified or captured by the immunoSEQ multiplex PCR assay. TCRdb obtained this table from immuneACCESS and retained in-frame rearrangements with V and J assigned. These tables miss some clones; where compared with another copy, unresolved V genes account for less than half of the shortfall, and the remainder is unexplained. The sample table holds about 250,000 clones, of which about 88% were seen once. The ten largest clones take up 0.95% to 1% of the sample. Source material: peripheral blood. The receptors shown here come from a woman between 35 and 50 years old who had recovered from COVID-19.

This clone has just a few counts. The gene calls are TRBV4-1 and TRBJ2-7; perhaps TRBD2 as D (5 bases). The V gene's germline CDR1 is MGHRA and CDR2 YSYEKL. Trimming removed 0 bases at V and 2 bases at J, with 17 bases between. This CDR3 is 17 amino acids long. In DNA, the CDR3 is TGCGCCAGCAGCCAAGAGATCGGGGTAGCACAAACCTACGAGCAGTACTTC. This sequence encodes CASSQEIGVAQTYEQYF.

The chain employs TRBV6-2 or TRBV6-3 and TRBJ2-7; tentatively, D is TRBD1 (6 bases). In germline, CDR1 is MNHEY, CDR2 SVGEGT. Trimming pared 2 bases from V and 1 base from J, leaving 12 bases between. The CDR3 totals 15 residues. For the CDR3, the DNA is TGTGCCAGCAGTTACGGGGGCGCGCAATCCTACGAGCAGTACTTC. Encoded protein: CASSYGGAQSYEQYF.

CDR3: CASSPGLRGAQYF. DNA of the CDR3: TGTGCCAGCAGCCCGGGACTGCGAGGAGCCCAGTACTTC. The chain combines TRBV3-1 (or the pseudogene TRBV3-2) with TRBJ2-5, with D possibly matching TRBD2 (6 bases). V was cut by 4 bases and J by 9 bases, with 15 bases left in between. Germline CDR1 is LGHDT and CDR2 is YNNKEL (reference sequence). The CDR3 spans 13 residues.

The V gene is TRBV6-5, the J gene TRBJ1-2; 8 bases match TRBD1. Trimming cost V 0 bases and J 8 bases; bases outside gene matches: 11. CDR3 length: 16 amino acids. Germline V CDR1 and CDR2: MNHEY, SVGAGI. CDR3 sequence (DNA): TGTGCCAGCAGTTACTCGGGCAGGGGGCGGATGGAAGGCTACACCTTC. Its protein product is CASSYSGRGRMEGYTF.

This clone occurred a few times. CDR3 region: CASSQTGSPWGYTF. CDR3 bases: TGCGCCAGCAGTCAAACAGGGTCCCCTTGGGGCTACACCTTC. This sequence joins TRBV4-3 and TRBJ1-2; D possibly corresponds to TRBD1 (6 bases). Germline V CDR1 and CDR2: LGHNA, YSLEER. There are 14 residues in the CDR3. Between the trimmed V and J ends, which lost 6 bases and 8 bases, there was a span of 19 bases.

V usage is TRBV6-2 or TRBV6-3 and J usage is TRBJ1-1, with D maybe TRBD1 (5 bases). The V gene's germline CDR1 is MNHEY and CDR2 SVGEGT. This CDR3 is built from 14 residues. V was shortened by 5 bases and J by 5 bases, with 15 bases between the two germline ends. This chain's CDR3 is CASSLGDRGTEAFF. The DNA of the CDR3 is TGTGCCAGCAGTCTCGGGGACCGGGGGACTGAAGCTTTCTTT.

The V gene is TRBV5-4, the J gene TRBJ2-7; D not certain. CDR1 SGHNT and CDR2 YYREEE come from the germline V gene (reference sequence). The CDR3 length is 13 residues. V was pared by 4 bases and J by 0 bases, with 8 bases between. The CDR3: CASSQRHSYEQYF. The DNA for the CDR3 is TGTGCCAGCAGCCAGAGGCACTCCTACGAGCAGTACTTC.

This chain uses TRBV29-1 with TRBJ2-3, with TRBD1 identical over 11 bases. Trimming at V came to 4 bases and at J to 6 bases, leaving 9 bases not matched to a gene. The CDR3 is made up of 15 amino acids. Germline V CDR1 and CDR2: SQVTM, ANQGSEA. CDR3 sequence: CSVGGQGVARDTQYF. DNA for the CDR3: TGCAGCGTTGGGGGACAGGGGGTGGCTAGGGATACGCAGTATTTT.

The chain recombines TRBV24-1 with TRBJ1-4, with 8 bases fitting TRBD1. CDR3 length: 16 residues. Trimming at V came to 1 base and at J to 8 bases, leaving 8 bases not matched to a gene. Germline lookup yields CDR1 KGHDR and CDR2 SFDVKD. The CDR3 loop reads CATSDFPDRVDEKLFF. The CDR3 DNA follows: TGTGCCACCAGTGATTTCCCGGACAGGGTTGACGAAAAACTGTTTTTT.